This T cell receptor (beta chain) was recovered during a study of beta chain features in type 1 diabetes. The authors reverse transcribed all of the isolated RNA, so sequencing captured expressed TCRB transcripts. Clones were sequenced by immunoSEQ multiplex PCR, and TCRdb holds only the in-frame ones, with some missing. Among about 120,000 clones listed, about a sixth were seen once. In germline, CDR1 is SQVTM, CDR2 ANQGSEA. The CDR3 runs to 14 residues. Deletions cut 3 bases from V and 4 bases from J, with 14 bases between. Study-level results: Moderate yet significant TCRB CDR3 shortening was seen in Type 1 diabetes patients in all four CD4+ subsets. Type 1 diabetes patients had VDJ junctions that carried fewer insertions and more deletions.

This clone showed up just a few times. The antigen is undetermined. Sequenced material: central memory CD4+ T cells from blood. The chain joins TRBV29-1 to TRBJ2-3, with D perhaps matching TRBD2 (7 bases). The sequence was collected from a man between 25 and 39 years old with type 1 diabetes. CDR3 bases: TGCAGCGTTGACGGGGGGCTGTCTTCAGATACGCAGTATTTT. Translating it yields CSVDGGLSSDTQYF.